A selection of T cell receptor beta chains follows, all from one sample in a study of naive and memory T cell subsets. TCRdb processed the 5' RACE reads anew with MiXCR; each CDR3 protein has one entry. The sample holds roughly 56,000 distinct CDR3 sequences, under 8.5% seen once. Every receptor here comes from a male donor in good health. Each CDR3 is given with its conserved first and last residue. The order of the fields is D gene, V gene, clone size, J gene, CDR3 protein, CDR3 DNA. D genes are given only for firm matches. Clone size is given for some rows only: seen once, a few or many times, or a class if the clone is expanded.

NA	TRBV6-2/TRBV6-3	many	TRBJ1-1	CASSYFYTEAFF	TGTGCCAGCAGTTACTTCTACACTGAAGCTTTCTTT
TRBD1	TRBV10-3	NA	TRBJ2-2	CAISELDRGVTGELFF	TGTGCCATCAGTGAACTTGACAGGGGGGTCACCGGGGAGCTGTTTTTT
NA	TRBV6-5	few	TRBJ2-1	CASSYSSLGTEQFF	TGTGCCAGCAGTTACTCGTCCCTAGGGACCGAGCAGTTCTTC
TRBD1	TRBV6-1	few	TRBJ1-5	CASDRDLNQPQHF	TGTGCCAGCGACAGGGATCTCAATCAGCCCCAGCATTTT
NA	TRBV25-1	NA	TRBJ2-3	CASSEAGLATDTQYF	TGTGCCAGCAGTGAGGCAGGCTTGGCCACAGATACGCAGTATTTT
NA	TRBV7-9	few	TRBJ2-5	CASSLGGDGQETQYF	TGTGCCAGCAGCTTAGGGGGGGACGGCCAAGAGACCCAGTACTTC
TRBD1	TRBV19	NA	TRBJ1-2	CASKGQGANYGYTF	TGTGCCAGTAAGGGACAGGGAGCTAACTATGGCTACACCTTC
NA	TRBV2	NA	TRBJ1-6	CASRQRVNSPLHF	TGTGCCAGCAGACAGCGCGTTAATTCACCCCTCCACTTT
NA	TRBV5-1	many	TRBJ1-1	CASSLGELGSTEAFF	TGCGCCAGCAGCTTGGGTGAATTGGGGAGCACTGAAGCTTTCTTT
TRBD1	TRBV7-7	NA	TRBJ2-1	CASAQGVGEQFF	TGTGCCAGCGCACAGGGGGTCGGGGAGCAGTTCTTC
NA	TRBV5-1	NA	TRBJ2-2	CASRVENTGELFF	TGCGCCAGCAGGGTGGAGAACACCGGGGAGCTGTTTTTT
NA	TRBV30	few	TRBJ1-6	CAWSRSGSDNSPLHF	TGTGCCTGGAGTAGGTCAGGGAGCGACAATTCACCCCTCCACTTT
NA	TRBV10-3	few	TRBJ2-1	CAISESMTSRAEQFF	TGTGCCATCAGTGAGTCGATGACTAGTAGGGCTGAGCAGTTCTTC
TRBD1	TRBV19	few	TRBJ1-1	CASRPGQANTEAFF	TGTGCCAGTAGACCGGGACAGGCCAACACTGAAGCTTTCTTT
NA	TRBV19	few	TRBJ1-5	CASSSGMWSNQPQHF	TGTGCCAGTAGTAGCGGGATGTGGAGCAATCAGCCCCAGCATTTT
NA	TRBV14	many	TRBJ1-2	CASSQPYTSVWGYTF	TGTGCCAGCAGCCAACCCTATACGTCTGTTTGGGGCTACACCTTC
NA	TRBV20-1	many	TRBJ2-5	CSANFQGHFQETQYF	TGCAGTGCTAATTTCCAAGGACACTTCCAAGAGACCCAGTACTTC
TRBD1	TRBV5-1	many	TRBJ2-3	CASSPGQGPADTQYF	TGCGCCAGCAGCCCCGGACAGGGTCCCGCAGATACGCAGTATTTT
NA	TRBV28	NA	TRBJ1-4	CASGGRQIWEKLFF	TGTGCCAGCGGGGGGAGGCAGATCTGGGAAAAACTGTTTTTT
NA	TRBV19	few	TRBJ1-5	CASLGKSNQPQHF	TGTGCCAGTCTCGGGAAAAGCAATCAGCCCCAGCATTTT
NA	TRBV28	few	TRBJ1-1	CASSFEGEAFF	TGTGCCAGCAGTTTTGAGGGTGAAGCTTTCTTT
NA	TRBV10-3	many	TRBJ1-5	CAISENNQPQHF	TGTGCCATCAGTGAAAACAATCAGCCCCAGCATTTT
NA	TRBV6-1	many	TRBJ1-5	CASSESRGDSNQPQHF	TGTGCCAGCAGTGAATCGAGAGGGGATAGCAATCAGCCCCAGCATTTT
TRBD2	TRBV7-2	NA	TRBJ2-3	CASSLKAGGYNTQYF	TGTGCCAGCAGCTTAAAGGCGGGGGGATACAATACGCAGTATTTT
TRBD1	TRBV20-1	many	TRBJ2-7	CSARDYGTGTVSAYEQYF	TGCAGTGCTAGAGATTATGGGACAGGCACTGTATCGGCCTACGAGCAGTACTTC
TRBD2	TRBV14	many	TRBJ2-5	CASSLAGDLSRGQETQYF	TGTGCCAGCAGCCTCGCGGGAGATCTGAGTCGCGGCCAAGAGACCCAGTACTTC
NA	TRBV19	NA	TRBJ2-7	CASMGDSYEQYF	TGTGCCAGTATGGGGGACTCCTACGAGCAGTACTTC
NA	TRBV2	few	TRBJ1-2	CASRRLGAGYGYTF	TGTGCCAGCAGGCGGCTCGGGGCAGGCTATGGCTACACCTTC
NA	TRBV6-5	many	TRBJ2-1	CASSYSLKQFF	TGTGCCAGCAGTTACTCGCTAAAACAGTTCTTC
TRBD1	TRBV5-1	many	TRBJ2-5	CASSTGQGWETQYF	TGCGCCAGCAGCACCGGACAGGGCTGGGAGACCCAGTACTTC
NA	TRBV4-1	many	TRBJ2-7	CASSQGTLGYEQYF	TGCGCCAGCAGCCAAGGGACACTTGGCTACGAGCAGTACTTC
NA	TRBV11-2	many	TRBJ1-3	CASSLLGAGNTIYF	TGTGCCAGCAGCTTACTTGGGGCTGGAAACACCATATATTTT
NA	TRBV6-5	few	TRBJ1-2	CASSYPPGRTGNYGYTF	TGTGCCAGCAGTTACCCCCCAGGGCGTACCGGCAACTATGGCTACACCTTC
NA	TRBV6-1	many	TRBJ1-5	CASSDPGGNQPQHF	TGTGCCAGCAGTGACCCCGGGGGCAATCAGCCCCAGCATTTT
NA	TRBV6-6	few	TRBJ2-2	CASSYLVSTGKGTGELFF	TGTGCCAGCAGTTACTTAGTCTCCACGGGAAAAGGAACCGGGGAGCTGTTTTTT
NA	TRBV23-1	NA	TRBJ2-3	CASSQLDTQYF	TGCGCCAGCAGTCAATTAGATACGCAGTATTTT
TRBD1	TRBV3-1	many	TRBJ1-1	CASSRGQAEAFF	TGTGCCAGCAGCCGTGGACAGGCTGAAGCTTTCTTT
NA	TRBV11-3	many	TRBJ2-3	CASSLDPSVGGTDTQYF	TGTGCCAGCAGCTTAGACCCCAGTGTGGGGGGCACAGATACGCAGTATTTT
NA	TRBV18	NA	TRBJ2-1	CASSPDETGEQFF	TGTGCCAGCTCACCAGATGAGACAGGAGAGCAGTTCTTC
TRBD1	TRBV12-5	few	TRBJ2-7	CASGLPGAGGEAEQYF	TGTGCTAGTGGTTTACCCGGGGCAGGGGGCGAAGCCGAGCAGTACTTC
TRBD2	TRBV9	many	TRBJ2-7	CASSGGVLAGEYEQYF	TGTGCCAGCAGCGGTGGAGTCTTAGCGGGAGAGTACGAGCAGTACTTC
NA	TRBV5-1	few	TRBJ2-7	CASSLDRANYEQYF	TGCGCCAGCAGCTTGGACAGGGCGAACTACGAGCAGTACTTC
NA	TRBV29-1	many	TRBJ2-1	CSVEDLRANEQFF	TGCAGCGTTGAAGATCTCAGGGCCAATGAGCAGTTCTTC
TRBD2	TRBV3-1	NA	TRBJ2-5	CASSELAGGSSQETQYF	TGTGCCAGCAGCGAACTAGCGGGGGGCTCCTCCCAAGAGACCCAGTACTTC
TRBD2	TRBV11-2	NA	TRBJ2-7	CASRDSGALIYEQYF	TGTGCCAGCAGGGATAGCGGGGCCCTGATCTACGAGCAGTACTTC
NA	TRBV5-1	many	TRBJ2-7	CASSSSQAPYEQYF	TGCGCCAGCAGCTCCTCCCAGGCCCCCTACGAGCAGTACTTC
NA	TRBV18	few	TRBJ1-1	CASRPGAGLGSDTEAFF	TGTGCCAGCCGACCCGGTGCAGGCCTTGGTTCGGACACTGAAGCTTTCTTT
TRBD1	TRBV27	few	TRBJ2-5	CASRGTGAETQYF	TGTGCCAGCAGAGGGACAGGGGCAGAGACCCAGTACTTC
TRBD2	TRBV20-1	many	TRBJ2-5	CSATLAGGGETQYF	TGCAGTGCTACATTAGCGGGAGGGGGAGAGACCCAGTACTTC
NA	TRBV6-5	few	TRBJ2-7	CASSPPGFPPYEQYF	TGTGCCAGCAGCCCACCGGGGTTCCCTCCCTACGAGCAGTACTTC
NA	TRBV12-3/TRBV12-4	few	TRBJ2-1	CASSPREGTRGEQFF	TGTGCCAGCAGCCCGAGGGAGGGTACCAGGGGTGAGCAGTTCTTC
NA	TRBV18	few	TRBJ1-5	CASSPIYDRNQPQHF	TGTGCCAGCTCACCTATTTATGATCGCAATCAGCCCCAGCATTTT
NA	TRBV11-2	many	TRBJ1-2	CASSLDNYGYTF	TGTGCCAGCAGCTTAGATAACTATGGCTACACCTTC
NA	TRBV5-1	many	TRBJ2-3	CASSFGRWEDTQYF	TGCGCCAGCAGCTTCGGCCGCTGGGAAGATACGCAGTATTTT
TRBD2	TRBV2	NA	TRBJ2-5	CAGSPGTSGQETQYF	TGTGCCGGGAGCCCCGGGACTAGCGGTCAAGAGACCCAGTACTTC